Following are 25 T cell receptor beta chains from one sample sequenced in a study of shared clonotypes between healthy human individuals. Selected positively for CCR7 and CD45RO-negative, naive CD8 cells excluded terminally differentiated effector memory CD45RA+ cells. This table comes from immunoSEQ multiplex PCR, and its TCRdb copy is limited to in-frame clones, with some not included. Among under 2,000,000 clones listed, approximately 94% were seen once. The sample taken for sequencing was naive CD8+ T cells sorted from blood. These receptors were obtained from a man younger than 35 in good health.

The chain uses TRBV30 and TRBJ1-5, with D perhaps TRBD1 (6 bases). With 2 bases removed from V and 1 base from J, the gap between germline ends came to 12 bases. CDR1 is GTSNPN, CDR2 SVGIG, per germline (reference sequence). The CDR3 is made up of 15 amino acids. CDR3 loop: CAWSNGTISNQPQHF. For the CDR3, the DNA is TGTGCCTGGAGTAACGGGACAATCAGCAATCAGCCCCAGCATTTT.

The chain recombines TRBV28 with TRBJ1-1; D is unclear. Germline V CDR1 and CDR2: MDHEN, SYDVKM. The V and J ends lost 5 bases and 0 bases respectively, with 10 bases between them. The CDR3 is made up of 14 amino acids. Written as DNA, the CDR3 is TGTGCCAGCAGTCCGGTGGGCTTGAACACTGAAGCTTTCTTT. Its translation: CASSPVGLNTEAFF.

The V and J genes are TRBV18 and TRBJ1-1; D may be TRBD1 (5 bases). Germline CDR1 and CDR2: KGHSH and LQKENI. The CDR3 sequence is 15 residues long. Trimming took off 3 bases at V and 4 bases at J, with 15 bases between the two ends. The CDR3 spells CASSPQGSFITEAFF. CDR3 bases: TGTGCCAGCTCACCCCAGGGAAGTTTTATCACTGAAGCTTTCTTT. Complete variable domain (other parts from reference TRBV18 and TRBJ1-1): NAGVMQNPRHLVRRRGQEARLRCSPMKGHSHVYWYRQLPEEGLKFMVYLQKENIIDESGMPKERFSAEFPKEGPSILRIQQVVRGDSAAYFCASSPQGSFITEAFFGQGTRLTVV.

The chain recombines TRBV4-1 with TRBJ2-5, with no clear D. This CDR3 spans 13 amino acids. In germline, CDR1 is MGHRA, CDR2 YSYEKL. Trimming took 4 bases from V and 4 from J, leaving 10 bases between them. The CDR3 spells CASSRGRRETQYF. In nucleotides, the CDR3 is TGCGCCAGCAGCCGTGGTCGAAGAGAGACCCAGTACTTC.

The chain combines TRBV11-3 with TRBJ2-5, with D possibly matching TRBD2 (6 bases). The CDR3 is 15 amino acids. Trimming shortened V by 0 bases and J by 0 bases, and 8 bases separated the two germline ends. Germline CDR1 SGHNT, CDR2 YENEEA. CDR3 sequence reads: CASSLDPSDQETQYF. The CDR3 bases are TGTGCCAGCAGCTTAGACCCTAGCGACCAAGAGACCCAGTACTTC.

This chain connects TRBV9 to TRBJ2-1, with D tentatively TRBD2 (6 bases). Trimming stripped 3 bases from V and 2 bases from J, with 12 bases between. Germline assignment: CDR1 SGDLS and CDR2 YYNGEE. The CDR3 runs to 15 residues. The CDR3 is CASSGGGPAYNEQFF. DNA of the CDR3: TGTGCCAGCAGCGGTGGAGGGCCCGCCTACAATGAGCAGTTCTTC.

DNA for the CDR3: TGCACCAGCAGCCAAGATAGCGGGGTAAGCACAGATACGCAGTATTTT. Protein sequence: CTSSQDSGVSTDTQYF. V is TRBV1 and J is TRBJ2-3; TRBD2, the table's D call, lacks a check against the DNA. TRBV1 is labeled a pseudogene. This CDR3 is built from 16 residues.

The chain uses TRBV5-1 and TRBJ2-7; D is perhaps TRBD1 (6 bases). V lost 1 base and J 0 bases, leaving 8 bases between the germline ends. CDR3 size: 14 residues. In germline, CDR1 is SGHRS, CDR2 YFSETQ. CDR3 nucleotide sequence: TGCGCCAGCAGCTTGCTGGACAGCTCCTACGAGCAGTACTTC. This translates into CASSLLDSSYEQYF.

The chain joins TRBV7-3 to TRBJ2-2; D remains unclear. Germline lookup yields CDR1 SGHTA and CDR2 FQGTGA. This CDR3 contains 16 residues. V was cut by 1 base and J by 0 bases, with 9 bases left in between. The CDR3 DNA sequence: TGTGCCAGCAGCTTAATCGTGACAACGAACACCGGGGAGCTGTTTTTT. This encodes CASSLIVTTNTGELFF.

This chain connects TRBV5-4 to TRBJ1-1; TRBD1 is a possible D gene (5 bases). This CDR3 comprises 13 residues. CDR1 is SGHNT and CDR2 is YYREEE in the germline V gene (reference sequence). V lost 4 bases, J lost 6 bases, and 13 bases lay in between. The CDR3 DNA is TGTGCCAGCAGCAACCCCCTGGGGGCTGAAGCTTTCTTT. Residues: CASSNPLGAEAFF.

A single count supports this clone. This chain's CDR3 is CASSQDYEGWYGYTF. Written as DNA, the CDR3 is TGCGCCAGCAGCCAAGACTACGAGGGATGGTATGGCTACACCTTC. The gene calls are TRBV4-1 and TRBJ1-2; D unresolved. The V gene lost 0 bases and the J gene lost 5 bases, with 13 bases spanning the gap. Germline lookup yields CDR1 MGHRA and CDR2 YSYEKL. The CDR3 loop spans 15 amino acids.

This sequence joins TRBV27 and TRBJ2-2, with TRBD2 matching over 7 bases. The CDR3 has 15 amino acids. J lost 7 bases, V lost 3 bases, and 8 bases had no gene match. Germline CDR1 reads MNHEY; CDR2 reads SMNVEV (reference sequence). The CDR3 DNA reads TGTGCCAGCAGTTTGATGCTGGGAGGGATCGGGGAGCTGTTTTTT. It specifies CASSLMLGGIGELFF.

The sample holds a few counts of this clone. The CDR3 bases are TGCGCCAGCAGCCAAGCTCTAGATTCACCCCTCCACTTT. It yields the protein CASSQALDSPLHF. The chain combines TRBV4-1 with TRBJ1-6; D is uncertain. Trimming removed 1 base at V and 8 bases at J, with 6 bases between. The CDR3 is 13 residues long. Germline CDR1 and CDR2: MGHRA and YSYEKL.

In the case of this clone: Other DNA sequences in this specimen translate into the identical CDR3. This chain uses TRBV27 with TRBJ1-5; 9 bases line up with TRBD1. Germline V CDR1 and CDR2: MNHEY, SMNVEV (reference sequence). This CDR3 is 15 amino acids long. V lost 2 bases, J lost 3 bases, and 2 bases stayed unmatched. The chain's CDR3 is CASSLGTGNNQPQHF. Here the CDR3 DNA reads TGTGCCAGCAGTTTAGGGACAGGGAACAATCAGCCCCAGCATTTT.

V is TRBV27 and J is TRBJ2-1, with a weak D call TRBD2 (5 bases). Germline CDR1 is MNHEY and CDR2 is SMNVEV (reference sequence). V was clipped by 5 bases and J by 3 bases, with 20 bases between them. The CDR3 extends over 17 amino acids. The CDR3 region has the DNA TGTGCCAGCAGTATAGGCGGGCCGCGGGTACTCTACAATGAGCAGTTCTTC. Encoded protein: CASSIGGPRVLYNEQFF.

Comment on this clone: The same CDR3 can be traced to other DNA sequences in this sample. CDR3 amino acids: CASSLLAVSTDTQYF. CDR3 sequence (DNA): TGTGCCAGCAGCTTACTAGCGGTTAGCACAGATACGCAGTATTTT. This chain connects TRBV7-2 to TRBJ2-3, with 7 nucleotides matching TRBD2. Per germline, CDR1 SGHTA and CDR2 FQGNSA. V gave up 2 bases and J gave up 0 bases; unmatched junction bases: 2. The CDR3 loop spans 15 amino acids.

On this clone: Other DNA sequences of this sample code for an identical CDR3. The V call is TRBV4-1, the J call TRBJ2-7, with TRBD2 as a possible D gene (6 bases). This CDR3 has 15 residues. Trimming removed 1 base at V and 2 bases at J, with 12 bases between. Germline CDR1 and CDR2: MGHRA and YSYEKL. CDR3 residues: CASSQVQTGAYEQYF. In DNA, the CDR3 is TGCGCCAGCAGCCAAGTGCAGACGGGAGCCTACGAGCAGTACTTC.

This rearrangement joins TRBV5-6 to TRBJ2-7, with TRBD1 matching over 7 bases. The CDR3 consists of 14 residues. The ends lost 4 bases at V and 2 bases at J; junction bases unmatched: 6. Germline CDR1 is SGHDT and CDR2 is YYEEEE. The CDR3 region has the DNA TGTGCCAGCAGCGGTTGGGACAGCACCTACGAGCAGTACTTC. It is translated as CASSGWDSTYEQYF.

V is TRBV13 and J is TRBJ2-1; TRBD1 aligns across 7 bases. J lost 15 bases, V lost 5 bases, and 10 bases had no gene match. Looked up from germline, CDR1 is PRHDT and CDR2 is FYEKMQ (reference sequence). This CDR3 comprises 12 residues. In DNA, the CDR3 is TGTGCCAGCAGCGAGACAGGGAGTGTTCCGTTCTTC. Translating gives CASSETGSVPFF.

About this clone: Other nucleotide sequences from this sample produce the same CDR3. This chain links TRBV10-2 with TRBJ1-5; D unclear. The germline CDR1 and CDR2 sequences are WSHSY and SAAADI. V was clipped by 3 bases and J by 0 bases, with 9 bases between them. This CDR3 is built from 15 residues. The CDR3 DNA reads as TGCGCCAGCAGTGAAAGTCGGGGTAGCAATCAGCCCCAGCATTTT. This encodes CASSESRGSNQPQHF.

This chain joins TRBV27 and TRBJ2-2; unclear D gene. Trimming removed 3 bases from V and 1 base from J, with 12 bases in between. This CDR3 region has 16 residues. Per the germline V gene, CDR1 is MNHEY and CDR2 is SMNVEV (reference sequence). CDR3 residues: CASSFLVGGNTGELFF. The CDR3, as DNA: TGTGCCAGCAGTTTTCTCGTAGGCGGGAACACCGGGGAGCTGTTTTTT.

For this clone: This sample also contains other DNA sequences that code for the same CDR3. This chain links TRBV11-3 with TRBJ2-7; 7 bases fit TRBD1. After removal of 1 base from V and 2 bases from J, the junction contained 2 bases not matched to a gene. Germline-derived CDR1 and CDR2 are SGHNT and YENEEA. The CDR3 is 14 residues long. The CDR3 DNA is TGTGCCAGCAGCTTAGGCCAGGGGGCCTACGAGCAGTACTTC. Residues: CASSLGQGAYEQYF.

This chain uses TRBV19 with TRBJ2-7; 9 positions agree with TRBD2. This CDR3 is 15 amino acids long. V shed 6 bases and J 3 bases; nucleotides not matched to a gene: 9. The germline CDR1 and CDR2 sequences are LNHDA and SQIVND (reference sequence). The CDR3 loop is CASSSSSGTFYEQYF. In DNA, the CDR3 is TGTGCCAGTAGCAGCTCTAGCGGGACCTTCTACGAGCAGTACTTC.

V usage is TRBV4-1 and J usage is TRBJ2-1; D gene unclear. The length of the CDR3 is 14 residues. Germline CDR1 reads MGHRA; CDR2 reads YSYEKL. V lost 0 bases, J lost 5 bases, and 8 bases lay in between. For the CDR3, the DNA is TGCGCCAGCAGCCAAGATATTACCGACAATGAGCAGTTCTTC. Amino acid sequence: CASSQDITDNEQFF.

Only one count was recorded for this clone. A junction end diverges from the germline sequence, so it may reflect a read error. The V call is TRBV13, the J call TRBJ1-1; unclear D gene. There are 14 residues in the CDR3. CDR1 is PRHDT, CDR2 FYEKMQ, per germline (reference sequence). CDR3 residues: CASNLGKWDTEAFF. In DNA, the CDR3 is TGTGCCAGCAACTTAGGGAAATGGGACACTGAAGCTTTCTTT.